This T cell receptor beta chain emerged from a study of blood T cell repertoires in COVID-19. From germline, CDR1 is ENHRY and CDR2 SYGVKD. The trim removed 6 bases at V and 4 bases at J, leaving 9 bases unmatched. This CDR3 spans 16 amino acids. Profiling relied on immunoSEQ multiplex PCR, and the TCRdb table lists in-frame clones only, not all of them. This table has approximately 82,000 clones, around 83% appearing once. The chain has TRBV10-3 and TRBJ1-3, with TRBD1 matching 10 bases. The sequencing input was peripheral blood. The receptor comes from a woman in her sixties or seventies with acute or convalescent COVID-19. CDR3 sequence: CAISRQGASAGNTIYF. CDR3 in DNA: TGTGCCATCAGCCGACAGGGGGCCTCGGCAGGAAACACCATATATTTT.